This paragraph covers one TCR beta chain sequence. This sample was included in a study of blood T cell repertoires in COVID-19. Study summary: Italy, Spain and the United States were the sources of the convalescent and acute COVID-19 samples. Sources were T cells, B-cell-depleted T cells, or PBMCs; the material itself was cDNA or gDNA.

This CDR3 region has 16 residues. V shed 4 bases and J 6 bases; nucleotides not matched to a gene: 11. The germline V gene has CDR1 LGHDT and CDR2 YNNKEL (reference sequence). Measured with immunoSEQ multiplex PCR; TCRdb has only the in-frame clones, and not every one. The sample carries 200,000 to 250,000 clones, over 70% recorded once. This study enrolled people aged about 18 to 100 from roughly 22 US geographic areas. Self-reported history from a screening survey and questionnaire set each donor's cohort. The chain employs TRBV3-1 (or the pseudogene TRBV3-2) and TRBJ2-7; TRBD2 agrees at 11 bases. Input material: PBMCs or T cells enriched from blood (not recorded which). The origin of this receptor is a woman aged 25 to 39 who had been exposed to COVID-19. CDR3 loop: CASSPTRASGRPEQYF. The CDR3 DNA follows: TGTGCCAGCAGCCCCACGAGGGCTAGCGGGAGGCCCGAGCAGTACTTC.